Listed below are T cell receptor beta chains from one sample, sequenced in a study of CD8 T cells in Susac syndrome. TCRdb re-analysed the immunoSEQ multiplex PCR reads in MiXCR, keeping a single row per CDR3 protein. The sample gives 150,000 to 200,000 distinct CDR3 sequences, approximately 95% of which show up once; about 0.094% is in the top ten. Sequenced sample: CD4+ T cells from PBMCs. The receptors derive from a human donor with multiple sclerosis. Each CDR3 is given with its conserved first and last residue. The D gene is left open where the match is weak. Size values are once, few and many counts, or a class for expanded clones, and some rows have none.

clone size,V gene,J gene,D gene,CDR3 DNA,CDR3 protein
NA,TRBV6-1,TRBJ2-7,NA,TGTGCCAGCAGTGCTACACAGGGAGGCGTTTACGAGCAGTACTTC,CASSATQGGVYEQYF
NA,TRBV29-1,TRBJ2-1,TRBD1,TGCAGCGGCGGACAGGTGGATGAGCAGTTCTTC,CSGGQVDEQFF
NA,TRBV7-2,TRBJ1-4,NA,TGTGCCAGCAGCTTAGTTGGAGTACGTAATGAAAAACTGTTTTTT,CASSLVGVRNEKLFF
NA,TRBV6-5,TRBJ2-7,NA,TGTGCCAGCAGTTACGGTCAGGTTCAAACCTACGAGCAGTACTTC,CASSYGQVQTYEQYF
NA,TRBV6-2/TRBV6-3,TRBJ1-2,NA,TGTGCCAGCAGTCCGGACACCCTAAGTGGCTACACCTTC,CASSPDTLSGYTF
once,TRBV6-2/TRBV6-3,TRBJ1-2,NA,TGTGCCAGCACCATGAGGGACTACTATGGCTACACCTTC,CASTMRDYYGYTF
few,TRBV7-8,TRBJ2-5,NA,TGTGCCAGCAGCGTGGGACTTCAAGAGACCCAGTACTTC,CASSVGLQETQYF
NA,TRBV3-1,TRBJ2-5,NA,TGTGCCAGCAGCCTCACGATAGAAGAGACCCAGTACTTC,CASSLTIEETQYF
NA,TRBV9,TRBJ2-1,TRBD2,TGTGCCAGCAGCGTAGCTAGCGGGTGGTACAATGAGCAGTTCTTC,CASSVASGWYNEQFF
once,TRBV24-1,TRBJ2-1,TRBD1,TGTGCCACCAGTGATTCGACAGGGCACAATGAGCAGTTCTTC,CATSDSTGHNEQFF
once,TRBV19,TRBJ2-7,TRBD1,TGTGCCAGTAGTACGGGACAGGGTAGGGGCGAGCAGTACTTC,CASSTGQGRGEQYF
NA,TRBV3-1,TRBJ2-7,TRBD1,TGTGCCAGCAGCCAAGCCGGGACAGGGGTTTACGAGCAGTACTTC,CASSQAGTGVYEQYF
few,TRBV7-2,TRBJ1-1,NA,TGTGCCAGCAGCATCGCTCCGGGGGTCGGGGGGAAAGCTTTCTTT,CASSIAPGVGGKAFF
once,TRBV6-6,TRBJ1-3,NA,TGTGCCAGCAGTTACTGGCCCAGCTCTGGAAACACCATATATTTT,CASSYWPSSGNTIYF
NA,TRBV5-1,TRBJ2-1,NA,TGCGCCAGCAGGACAGACTCCTACAATGAGCAGTTCTTC,CASRTDSYNEQFF
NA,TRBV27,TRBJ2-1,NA,TGTGCCAGCAGTCCGGCGGCGGGCTACAATGAGCAGTTCTTC,CASSPAAGYNEQFF
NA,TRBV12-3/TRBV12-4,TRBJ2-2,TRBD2,TGTGCCAGCAGATCTCGCCCAACTAGCGGGAGCTTCTCGGGGAGTACCGGGGAGCTGTTTTTT,CASRSRPTSGSFSGSTGELFF
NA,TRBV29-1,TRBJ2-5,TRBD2,TGCAGCGTTGCCGCGGGGGTGGGGGAGACCCAGTACTTC,CSVAAGVGETQYF
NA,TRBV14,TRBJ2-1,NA,TGTGCCAGCAGCCTCCTATTGGACGCGAATGAGCAGTTCTTC,CASSLLLDANEQFF
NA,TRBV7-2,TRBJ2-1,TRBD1,TGTGCCAGCAGCCGGACAGGGCAGGTCTACAATGAGCAGTTCTTC,CASSRTGQVYNEQFF
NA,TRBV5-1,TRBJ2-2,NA,TGCGCCAGCAGCCCGACAACCACCGGGGAGCTGTTTTTT,CASSPTTTGELFF
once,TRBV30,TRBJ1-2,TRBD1,TGTGCCTGGAGTCCATCAGGGGGGTTCCAGAGTCGGGGCTACACCTTC,CAWSPSGGFQSRGYTF
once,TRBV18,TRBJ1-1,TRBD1,TGTGCCAGCTCTATCGGACAGGACACTGAAGCTTTCTTT,CASSIGQDTEAFF
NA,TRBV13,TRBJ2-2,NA,TGTGCCAGCAGCCCGTACACCGGGGAGCTGTTTTTT,CASSPYTGELFF
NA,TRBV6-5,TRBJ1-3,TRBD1,TGTGCCAGCAGTCGTGGACAGGGAAGAAACACCATATATTTT,CASSRGQGRNTIYF
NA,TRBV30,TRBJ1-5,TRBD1,TGTGCCTGGAGTTTAGACAGGGGCAATCAGCCCCAGCATTTT,CAWSLDRGNQPQHF
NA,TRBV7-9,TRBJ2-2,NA,TGTGCCAGCAGTTCCTCCGGGACCGGGGAGCTGTTTTTT,CASSSSGTGELFF
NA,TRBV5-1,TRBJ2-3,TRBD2,TGCGCCAGCAGCTTATCTCCACTCCCTAGCGGAACAACAGATACGCAGTATTTT,CASSLSPLPSGTTDTQYF
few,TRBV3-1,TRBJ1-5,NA,TGTGCCAGCAGCCAAGAAGGGAATCAGCCCCAGCATTTT,CASSQEGNQPQHF
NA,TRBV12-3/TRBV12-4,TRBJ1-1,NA,TGTGCCAGCAGTCCTGGGGTGGAGTACACTGAAGCTTTCTTT,CASSPGVEYTEAFF
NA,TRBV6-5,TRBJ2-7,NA,TGTGCCAGCAGCATTCCGCAAGGCGAGCAGTACTTC,CASSIPQGEQYF
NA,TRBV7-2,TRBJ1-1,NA,TGTGCCAGCAGCTCCCTCCGGGGAACTGAAGCTTTCTTT,CASSSLRGTEAFF
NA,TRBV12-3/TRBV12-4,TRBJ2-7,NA,TGTGCCAGCAGCAGAGGGGATCTCCTCGGCGAGCAGTACTTC,CASSRGDLLGEQYF
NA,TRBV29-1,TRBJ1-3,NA,TGCAGCGTTGGCAGCGCCTCTGGAAACACCATATATTTT,CSVGSASGNTIYF
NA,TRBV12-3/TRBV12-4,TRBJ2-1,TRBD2,TGTGCCAGCAGTCCGGATCCCGGGACTAGCGGGAACAATGAGCAGTTCTTC,CASSPDPGTSGNNEQFF
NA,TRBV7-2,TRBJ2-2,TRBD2,TGTGCCAGCAGCCCCCTCGGGCGGGAGTCCGGGGAGCTGTTTTTT,CASSPLGRESGELFF
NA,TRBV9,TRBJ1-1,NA,TGTGCCAGCAGCGTAATAGAGAACACTGAAGCTTTCTTT,CASSVIENTEAFF
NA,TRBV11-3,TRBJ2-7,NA,TGTGCCAGCAGCTTAGGAGGGGACGCCTACGAGCAGTACTTC,CASSLGGDAYEQYF
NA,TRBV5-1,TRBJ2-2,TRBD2,TGCGCCAGCAGCTTGGAGCGCGGGAGATCCGGGGAGCTGTTTTTT,CASSLERGRSGELFF
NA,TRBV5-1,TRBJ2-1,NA,TGCGCCAGCAGCTTGGATTATGAGCAGTTCTTC,CASSLDYEQFF
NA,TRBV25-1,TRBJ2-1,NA,TGTGCCAGCAGTTCTCTTAGCGGCCCCTACAATGAGCAGTTCTTC,CASSSLSGPYNEQFF
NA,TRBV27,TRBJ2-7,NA,TGTGCCAGCAGTTCCGGACTACACCGCCAGCAGTACTTC,CASSSGLHRQQYF
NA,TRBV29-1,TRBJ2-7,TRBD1,TGCAGCGTTGAAGGGTCGTGGACAGGGGGAAGCTACGAGCAGTACTTC,CSVEGSWTGGSYEQYF
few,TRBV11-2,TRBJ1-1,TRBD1,TGTGCCAGCAGCCCCGACAGGGGGTCTGAAGCTTTCTTT,CASSPDRGSEAFF
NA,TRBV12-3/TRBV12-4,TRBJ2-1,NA,TGTGCCAGCAGTTCCCCCCGTTCGGGCGCAAACAATGAGCAGTTCTTC,CASSSPRSGANNEQFF
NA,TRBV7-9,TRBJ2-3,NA,TGTGCCAGCAGCCCGATAGCAGGCGGCGCGCAGTATTTT,CASSPIAGGAQYF
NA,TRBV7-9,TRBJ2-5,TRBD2,TGTGCCAGCATCCCACTAGCGGGGGGAGAGACCCAGTACTTC,CASIPLAGGETQYF
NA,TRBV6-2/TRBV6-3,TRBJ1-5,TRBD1,TGTGCCAGCACCGAGTTGGGACAGGGGATGGATCAGCCCCAGCATTTT,CASTELGQGMDQPQHF
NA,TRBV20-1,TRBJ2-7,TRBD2,TGCAGTGCCAGCCGTCTAGCGGACTACGAGCAGTACTTC,CSASRLADYEQYF
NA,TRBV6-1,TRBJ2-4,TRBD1,TGTGCCAGCAGTGATACAGGGGACATTCAGTACTTC,CASSDTGDIQYF
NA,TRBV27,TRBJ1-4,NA,TGTGCCAGCAGTTTCGAGGGGCGGGGAAATAATGAAAAACTGTTTTTT,CASSFEGRGNNEKLFF
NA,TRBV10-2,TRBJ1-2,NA,TGCGCCAGCAATGCGGGGGCAATTAATGGCTACACCTTC,CASNAGAINGYTF
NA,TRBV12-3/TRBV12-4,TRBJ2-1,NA,TGTGCCAGCAGTCCCACGAGGGGCACTAATGAGCAGTTCTTC,CASSPTRGTNEQFF
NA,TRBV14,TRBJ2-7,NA,TGTGCCAGCAGCCAATGGTCAGTTGCCTACGAGCAGTACTTC,CASSQWSVAYEQYF
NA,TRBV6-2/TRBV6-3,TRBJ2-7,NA,TGTGCCAGCAGGGGTAGCGGTCAGTCCTACGAGCAGTACTTC,CASRGSGQSYEQYF
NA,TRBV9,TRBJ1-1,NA,TGTGCCAGCAAGTGGAGGGAGGAGGGTGAAGCTTTCTTT,CASKWREEGEAFF
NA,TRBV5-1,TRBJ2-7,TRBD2,TGCGCCAGCAGCTTGGAGATAGCGGGAGACGAGCAGTACTTC,CASSLEIAGDEQYF
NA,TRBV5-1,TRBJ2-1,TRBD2,TGCGCCAGCAGCTTGGGTAGCGGGAATGAGCAGTTCTTC,CASSLGSGNEQFF
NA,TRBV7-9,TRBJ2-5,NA,TGTGCCAGCAGCTTAGCCGGGGCCACGGAGACCCAGTACTTC,CASSLAGATETQYF